What follows are 10 T cell receptor beta chains derived from one specimen sequenced in a study of T cell responses to AZD1222 COVID-19 vaccine. Assay: immunoSEQ multiplex PCR; the TCRdb copy retains only in-frame clones and omits some. The table records around 120,000 clones, roughly 90% of them present only once. This specimen consisted of peripheral blood, obtained on day 0 of AZD1222 vaccination. These receptor sequences come from an adult in good health.

This chain links TRBV5-1 with TRBJ1-2; no definite D call. CDR1 SGHRS and CDR2 YFSETQ come from the germline V gene. V was trimmed by 0 bases and J by 4 bases, leaving 10 bases between them. This CDR3 region has 14 residues. CDR3 sequence reads: CASSLVGRGYGYTF. CDR3 DNA: TGCGCCAGCAGCTTGGTAGGGCGCGGCTATGGCTACACCTTC.

The CDR3 reads CASSGEGGAQYF. The CDR3 bases are TGTGCCAGCAGCGGGGAGGGAGGGGCCCAGTACTTC. This rearrangement joins TRBV13 to TRBJ2-5, with 7 bases lining up with TRBD2. The CDR3 loop spans 12 amino acids. The junction had 6 bases not matched to a gene; V was cut back by 5 bases and J by 9 bases. Germline V gives CDR1 PRHDT, CDR2 FYEKMQ (reference sequence).

J is TRBJ1-4 and V is TRBV7-9, with 7 bases that match TRBD1. CDR1 and CDR2 from the germline V gene are SEHNR and FQNEAQ (reference sequence). V was clipped by 5 bases and J by 3 bases; unmatched bases: 9. The CDR3 length is 16 residues. The CDR3 DNA is TGTGCCAGCAGCACCTCAAGGGGGCGAGCTAATGAAAAACTGTTTTTT. Residues: CASSTSRGRANEKLFF.

The V call is TRBV28, the J call TRBJ2-7; the D is unclear. CDR3 size: 13 residues. V was trimmed by 8 bases and J by 5 bases, leaving 16 bases between them. The germline gives CDR1 MDHEN, CDR2 SYDVKM. CDR3 amino acids: CASLDRVPHEQYF. CDR3 nucleotide sequence: TGTGCCAGCCTTGACCGGGTACCCCACGAGCAGTACTTC.

The genes are TRBV24-1 and TRBJ1-2, with 8 bases identical to TRBD1. Germline V gene data show CDR1 as KGHDR and CDR2 as SFDVKD. Germline trimming cut 7 bases from V and 6 bases from J; bases unmatched to any gene: 6. This CDR3 contains 13 residues. The CDR3 sequence: CATRRTTGDGYTF. CDR3 coding DNA: TGTGCCACCAGACGTACGACAGGGGATGGCTACACCTTC.

The chain combines TRBV5-6 with TRBJ2-7; D tentatively reads TRBD1 or TRBD2 (5 bases each). This CDR3 spans 14 amino acids. V lost 4 bases and J 2 bases, leaving 13 bases between the germline ends. CDR1 is SGHDT and CDR2 is YYEEEE in the germline V gene. CDR3 coding DNA: TGTGCCAGCAGCCTGGGACGGTCGACCTACGAGCAGTACTTC. Its translation is CASSLGRSTYEQYF.

CDR3 region: CASSISGPPGELFF. The CDR3 nucleotides are TGTGCCAGTAGCATAAGCGGGCCCCCCGGGGAGCTGTTTTTT. V and J are TRBV19 and TRBJ2-2, with D perhaps matching TRBD2 (6 bases). V lost 6 bases to trimming and J lost 6 bases, with 14 bases between them. Germline V gives CDR1 LNHDA, CDR2 SQIVND (reference sequence). CDR3 size: 14 residues. The full variable domain, with the rest looked up from reference TRBV19 and TRBJ2-2, is DGGITQSPKYLFRKEGQNVTLSCEQNLNHDAMYWYRQDPGQGLRLIYYSQIVNDFQKGDIAEGYSVSREKKESFPLTVTSAQKNPTAFYLCASSISGPPGELFFGEGSRLTVL.

The chain recombines TRBV2 with TRBJ2-1; possibly TRBD1 or TRBD2 for D (5 bases each). The V gene lost 8 bases and the J gene lost 5 bases, with 13 bases spanning the gap. Germline V gene data show CDR1 as SNHLY and CDR2 as FYNNEI. The CDR3 runs 13 residues. CDR3 loop: CASGDGSNNEQFF. The CDR3 DNA reads TGTGCCAGCGGGGACGGATCCAACAATGAGCAGTTCTTC.

This clone was found once. V gene TRBV28 combines with J gene TRBJ1-1; a possible D gene is TRBD1 (6 bases). This CDR3 has 12 residues. V lost 10 bases and J lost 3, with 12 bases in between. Germline V gives CDR1 MDHEN, CDR2 SYDVKM. CDR3 in DNA: TGTGCCATCGGGGGGCCGGACACTGAAGCTTTCTTT. Its protein is CAIGGPDTEAFF.

In DNA, the CDR3 is TGTGCCAGCAGTGAACAGAACTATGGCTACACCTTC. It yields the protein CASSEQNYGYTF. The rearrangement joins TRBV2 to TRBJ1-2, with D unclear. Trimming cost V 2 bases and J 2 bases, with 3 bases left between them. The CDR3 sequence is 12 residues long. In germline, CDR1 is SNHLY, CDR2 FYNNEI. Together with reference TRBV2 and TRBJ1-2, the CDR3 gives the full variable domain: EPEVTQTPSHQVTQMGQEVILRCVPISNHLYFYWYRQILGQKVEFLVSFYNNEISEKSEIFDDQFSVERPDGSNFTLKIRSTKLEDSAMYFCASSEQNYGYTFGSGTRLTVV.